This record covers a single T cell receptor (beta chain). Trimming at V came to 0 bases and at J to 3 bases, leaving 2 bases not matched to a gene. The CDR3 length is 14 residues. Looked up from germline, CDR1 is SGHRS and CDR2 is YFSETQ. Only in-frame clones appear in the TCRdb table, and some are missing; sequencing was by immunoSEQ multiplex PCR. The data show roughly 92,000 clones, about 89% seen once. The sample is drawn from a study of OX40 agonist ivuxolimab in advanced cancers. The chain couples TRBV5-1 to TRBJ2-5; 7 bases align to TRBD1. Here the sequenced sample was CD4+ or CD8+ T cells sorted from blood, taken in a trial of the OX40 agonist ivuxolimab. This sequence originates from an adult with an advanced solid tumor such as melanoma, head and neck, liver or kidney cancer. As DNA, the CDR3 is TGCGCCAGCAGCTTGGAGGGGACAGAAGAGACCCAGTACTTC. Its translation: CASSLEGTEETQYF.